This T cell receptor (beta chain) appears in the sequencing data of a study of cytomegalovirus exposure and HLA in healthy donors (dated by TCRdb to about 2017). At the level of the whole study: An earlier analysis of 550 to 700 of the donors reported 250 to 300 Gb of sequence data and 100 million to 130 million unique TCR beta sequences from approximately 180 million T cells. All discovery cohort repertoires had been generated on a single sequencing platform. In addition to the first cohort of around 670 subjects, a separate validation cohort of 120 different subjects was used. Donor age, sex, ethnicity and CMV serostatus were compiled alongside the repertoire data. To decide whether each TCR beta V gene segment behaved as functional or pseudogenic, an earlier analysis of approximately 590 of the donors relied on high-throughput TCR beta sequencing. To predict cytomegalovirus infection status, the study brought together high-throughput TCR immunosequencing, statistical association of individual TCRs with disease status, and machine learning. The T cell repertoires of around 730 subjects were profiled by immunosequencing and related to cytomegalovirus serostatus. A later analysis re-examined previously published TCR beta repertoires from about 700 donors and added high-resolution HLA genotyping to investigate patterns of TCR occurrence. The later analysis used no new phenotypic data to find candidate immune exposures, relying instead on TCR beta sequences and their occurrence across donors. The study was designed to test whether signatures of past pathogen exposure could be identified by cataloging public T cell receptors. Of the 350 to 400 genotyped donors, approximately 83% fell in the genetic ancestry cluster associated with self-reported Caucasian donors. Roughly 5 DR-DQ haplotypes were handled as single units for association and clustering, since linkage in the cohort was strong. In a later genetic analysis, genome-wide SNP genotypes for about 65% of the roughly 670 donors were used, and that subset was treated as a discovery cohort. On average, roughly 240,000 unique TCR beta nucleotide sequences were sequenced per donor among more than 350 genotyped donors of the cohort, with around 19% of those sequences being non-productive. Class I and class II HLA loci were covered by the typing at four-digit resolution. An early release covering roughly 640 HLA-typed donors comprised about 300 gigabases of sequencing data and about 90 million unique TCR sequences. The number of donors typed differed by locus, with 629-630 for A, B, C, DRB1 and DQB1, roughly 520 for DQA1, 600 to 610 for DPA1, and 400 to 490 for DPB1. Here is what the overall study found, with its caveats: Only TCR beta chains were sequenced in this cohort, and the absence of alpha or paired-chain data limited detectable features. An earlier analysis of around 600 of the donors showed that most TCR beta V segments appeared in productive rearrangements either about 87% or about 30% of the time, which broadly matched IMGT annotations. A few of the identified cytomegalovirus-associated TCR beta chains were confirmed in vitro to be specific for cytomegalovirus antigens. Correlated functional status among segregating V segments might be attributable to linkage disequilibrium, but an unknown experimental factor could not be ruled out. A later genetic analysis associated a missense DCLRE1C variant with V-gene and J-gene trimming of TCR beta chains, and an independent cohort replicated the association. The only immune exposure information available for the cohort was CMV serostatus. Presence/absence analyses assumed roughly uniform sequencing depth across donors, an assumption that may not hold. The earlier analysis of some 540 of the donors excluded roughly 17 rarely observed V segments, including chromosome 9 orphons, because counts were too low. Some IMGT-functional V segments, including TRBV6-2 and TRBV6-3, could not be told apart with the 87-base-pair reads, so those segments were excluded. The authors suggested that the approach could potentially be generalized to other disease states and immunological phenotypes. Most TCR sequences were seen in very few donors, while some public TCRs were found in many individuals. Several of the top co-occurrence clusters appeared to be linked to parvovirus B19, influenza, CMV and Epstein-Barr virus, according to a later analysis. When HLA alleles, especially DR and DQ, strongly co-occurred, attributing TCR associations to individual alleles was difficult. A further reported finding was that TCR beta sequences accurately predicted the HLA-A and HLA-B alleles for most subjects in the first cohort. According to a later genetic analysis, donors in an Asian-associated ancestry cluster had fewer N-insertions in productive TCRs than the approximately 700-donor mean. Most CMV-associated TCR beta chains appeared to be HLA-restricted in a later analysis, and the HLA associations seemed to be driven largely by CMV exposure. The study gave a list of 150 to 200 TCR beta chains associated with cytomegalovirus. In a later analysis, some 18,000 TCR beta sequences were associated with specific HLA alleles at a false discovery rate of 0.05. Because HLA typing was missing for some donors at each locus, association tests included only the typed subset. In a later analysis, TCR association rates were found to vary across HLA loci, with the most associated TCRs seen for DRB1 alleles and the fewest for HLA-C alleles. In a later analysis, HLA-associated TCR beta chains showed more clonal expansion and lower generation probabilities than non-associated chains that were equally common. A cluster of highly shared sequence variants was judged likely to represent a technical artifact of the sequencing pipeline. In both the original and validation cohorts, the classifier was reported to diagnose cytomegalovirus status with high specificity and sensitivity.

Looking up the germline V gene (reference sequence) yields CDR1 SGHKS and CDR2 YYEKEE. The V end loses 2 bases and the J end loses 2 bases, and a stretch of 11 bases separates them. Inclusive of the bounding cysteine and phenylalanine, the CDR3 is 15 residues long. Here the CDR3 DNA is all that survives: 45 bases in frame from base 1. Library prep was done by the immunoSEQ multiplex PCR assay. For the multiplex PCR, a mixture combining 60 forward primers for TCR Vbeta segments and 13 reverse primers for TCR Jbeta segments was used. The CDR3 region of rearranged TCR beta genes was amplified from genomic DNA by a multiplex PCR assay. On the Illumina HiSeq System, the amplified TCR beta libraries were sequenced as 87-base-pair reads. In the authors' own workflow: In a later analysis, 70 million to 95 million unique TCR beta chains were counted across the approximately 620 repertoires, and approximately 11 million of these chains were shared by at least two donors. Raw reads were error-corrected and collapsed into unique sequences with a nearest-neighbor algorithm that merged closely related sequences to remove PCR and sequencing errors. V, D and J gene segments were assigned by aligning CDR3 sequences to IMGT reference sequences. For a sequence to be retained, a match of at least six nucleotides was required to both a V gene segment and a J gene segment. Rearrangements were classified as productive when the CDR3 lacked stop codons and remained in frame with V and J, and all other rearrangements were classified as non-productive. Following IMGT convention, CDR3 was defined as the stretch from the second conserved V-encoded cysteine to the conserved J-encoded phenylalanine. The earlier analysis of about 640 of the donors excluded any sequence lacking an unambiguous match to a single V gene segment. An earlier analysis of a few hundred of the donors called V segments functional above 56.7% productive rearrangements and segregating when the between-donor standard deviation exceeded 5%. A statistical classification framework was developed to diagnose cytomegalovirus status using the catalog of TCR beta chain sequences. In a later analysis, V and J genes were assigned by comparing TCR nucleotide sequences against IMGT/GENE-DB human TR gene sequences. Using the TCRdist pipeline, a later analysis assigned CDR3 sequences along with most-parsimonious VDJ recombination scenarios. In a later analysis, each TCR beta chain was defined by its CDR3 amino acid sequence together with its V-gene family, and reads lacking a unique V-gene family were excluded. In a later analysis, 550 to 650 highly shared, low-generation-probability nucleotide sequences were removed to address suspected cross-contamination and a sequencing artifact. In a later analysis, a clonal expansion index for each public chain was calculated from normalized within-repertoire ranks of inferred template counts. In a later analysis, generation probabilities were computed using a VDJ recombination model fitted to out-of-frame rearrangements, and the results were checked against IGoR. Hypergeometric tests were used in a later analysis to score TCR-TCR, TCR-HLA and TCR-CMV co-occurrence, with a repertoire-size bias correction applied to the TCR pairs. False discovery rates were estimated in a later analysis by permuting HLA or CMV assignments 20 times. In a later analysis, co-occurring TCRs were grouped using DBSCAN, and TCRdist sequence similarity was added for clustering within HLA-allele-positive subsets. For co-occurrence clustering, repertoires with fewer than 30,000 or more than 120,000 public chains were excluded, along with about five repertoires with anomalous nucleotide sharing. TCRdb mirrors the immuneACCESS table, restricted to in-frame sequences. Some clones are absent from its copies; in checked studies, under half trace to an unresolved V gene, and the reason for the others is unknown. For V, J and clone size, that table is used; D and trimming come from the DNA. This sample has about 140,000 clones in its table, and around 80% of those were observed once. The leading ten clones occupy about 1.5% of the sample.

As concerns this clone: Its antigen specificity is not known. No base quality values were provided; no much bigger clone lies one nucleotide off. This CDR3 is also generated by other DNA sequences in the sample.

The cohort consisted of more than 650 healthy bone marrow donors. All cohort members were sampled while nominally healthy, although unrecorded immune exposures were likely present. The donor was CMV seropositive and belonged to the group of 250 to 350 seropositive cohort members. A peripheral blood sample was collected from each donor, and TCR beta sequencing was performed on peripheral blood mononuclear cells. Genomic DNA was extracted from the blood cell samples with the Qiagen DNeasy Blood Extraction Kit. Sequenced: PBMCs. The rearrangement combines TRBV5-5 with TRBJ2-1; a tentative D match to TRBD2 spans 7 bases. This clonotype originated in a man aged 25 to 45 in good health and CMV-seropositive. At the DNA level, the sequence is TGTGCCAGCAGCTTAGGGGGAGGGCCCTACAATGAGCAGTTCTTC. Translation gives CASSLGGGPYNEQFF.